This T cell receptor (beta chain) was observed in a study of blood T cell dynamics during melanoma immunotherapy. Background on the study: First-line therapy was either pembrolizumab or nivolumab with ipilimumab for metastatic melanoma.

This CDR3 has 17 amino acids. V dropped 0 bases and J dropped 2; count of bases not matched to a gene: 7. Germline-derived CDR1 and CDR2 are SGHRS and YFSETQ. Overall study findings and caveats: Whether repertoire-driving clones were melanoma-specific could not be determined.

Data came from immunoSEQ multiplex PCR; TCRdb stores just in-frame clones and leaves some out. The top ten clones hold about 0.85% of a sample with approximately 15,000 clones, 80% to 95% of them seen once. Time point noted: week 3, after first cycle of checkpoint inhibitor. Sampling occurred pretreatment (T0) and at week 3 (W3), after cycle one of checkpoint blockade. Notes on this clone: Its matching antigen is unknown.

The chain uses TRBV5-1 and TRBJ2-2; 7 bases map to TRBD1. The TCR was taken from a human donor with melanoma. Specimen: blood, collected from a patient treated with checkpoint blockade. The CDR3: CASSLVGGQYNTGELFF. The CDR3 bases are TGCGCCAGCAGCTTGGTAGGGGGCCAATATAACACCGGGGAGCTGTTTTTT.